This T cell receptor beta chain comes out of a study of blood T cell repertoires in COVID-19. Source study methods: Counts of nucleated cells, estimated from reference gene primer amplification, were obtained. The data were produced by immunoSEQ multiplex PCR, yet TCRdb's version contains in-frame clones alone and is incomplete. V and J calls and clone size follow that table, whereas D and trimming were derived from the DNA. The sample holds about 480,000 clones; 89% are singletons and the top ten take around 0.92%. This clone was seen only once. The CDR3 is 15 residues long. CDR1 SGHDT and CDR2 YYEEEE come from the germline V gene. V was shortened by 1 base and J by 2 bases, with 12 bases between the two germline ends.

The sample comprised peripheral blood. V is TRBV5-6 and J is TRBJ1-1; D uncertain. The origin of this receptor is a man aged 18-30 years with COVID-19, enrolled during active disease. Here the CDR3 DNA reads TGTGCCAGCAGCTTGCCCCGGAGGGCCAACACTGAAGCTTTCTTT. This encodes CASSLPRRANTEAFF.